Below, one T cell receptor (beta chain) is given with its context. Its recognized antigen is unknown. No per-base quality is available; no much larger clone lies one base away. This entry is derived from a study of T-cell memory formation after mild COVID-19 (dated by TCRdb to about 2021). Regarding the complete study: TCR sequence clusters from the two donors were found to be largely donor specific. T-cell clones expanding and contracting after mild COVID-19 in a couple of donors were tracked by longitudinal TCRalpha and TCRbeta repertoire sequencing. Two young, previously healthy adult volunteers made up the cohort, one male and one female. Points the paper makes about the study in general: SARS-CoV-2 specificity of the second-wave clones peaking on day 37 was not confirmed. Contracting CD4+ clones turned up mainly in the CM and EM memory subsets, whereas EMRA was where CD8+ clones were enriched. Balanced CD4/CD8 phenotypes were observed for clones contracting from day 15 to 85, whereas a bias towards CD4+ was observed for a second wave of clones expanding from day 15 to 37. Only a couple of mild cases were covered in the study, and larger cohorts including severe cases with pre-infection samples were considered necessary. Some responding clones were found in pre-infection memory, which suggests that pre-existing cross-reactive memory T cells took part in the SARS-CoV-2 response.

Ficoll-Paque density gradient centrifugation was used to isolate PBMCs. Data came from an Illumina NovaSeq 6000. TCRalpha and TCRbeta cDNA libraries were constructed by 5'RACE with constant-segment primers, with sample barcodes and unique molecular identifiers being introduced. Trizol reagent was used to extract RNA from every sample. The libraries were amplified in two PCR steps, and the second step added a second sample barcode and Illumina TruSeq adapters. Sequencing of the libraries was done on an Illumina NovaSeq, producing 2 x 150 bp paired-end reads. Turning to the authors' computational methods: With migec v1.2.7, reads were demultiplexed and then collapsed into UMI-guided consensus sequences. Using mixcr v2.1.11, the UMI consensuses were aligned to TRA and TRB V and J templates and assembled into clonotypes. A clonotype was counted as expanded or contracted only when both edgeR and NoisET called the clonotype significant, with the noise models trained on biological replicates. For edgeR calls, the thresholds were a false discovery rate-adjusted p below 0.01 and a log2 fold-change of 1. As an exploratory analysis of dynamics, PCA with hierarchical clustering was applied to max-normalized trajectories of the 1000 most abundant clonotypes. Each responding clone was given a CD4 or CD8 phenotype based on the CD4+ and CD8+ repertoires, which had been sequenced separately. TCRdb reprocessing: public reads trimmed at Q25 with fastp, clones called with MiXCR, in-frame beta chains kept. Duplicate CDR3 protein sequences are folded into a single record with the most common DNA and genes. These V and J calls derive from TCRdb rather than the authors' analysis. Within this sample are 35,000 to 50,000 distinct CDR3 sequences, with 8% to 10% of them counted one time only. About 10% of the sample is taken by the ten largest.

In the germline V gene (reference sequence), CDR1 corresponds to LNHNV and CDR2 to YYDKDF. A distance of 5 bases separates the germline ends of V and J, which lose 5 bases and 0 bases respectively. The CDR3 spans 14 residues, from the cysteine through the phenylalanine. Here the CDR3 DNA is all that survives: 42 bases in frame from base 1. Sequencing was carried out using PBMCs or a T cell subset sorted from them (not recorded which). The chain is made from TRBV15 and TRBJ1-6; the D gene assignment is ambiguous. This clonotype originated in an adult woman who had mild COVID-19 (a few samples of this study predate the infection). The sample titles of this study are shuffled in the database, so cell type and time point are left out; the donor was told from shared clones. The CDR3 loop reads CATSGSSYNSPLHF. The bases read TGTGCCACCAGCGGGAGCTCCTATAATTCACCCCTCCACTTT.